This T cell receptor beta chain is from a study of lymphopenia after photon versus proton radiotherapy. Notes on the study in general: Post-nadir diversity loss with photons came from oligoclonal expansion, particularly CD8+ Temra cells.

Some clones are missing from TCRdb's copy, which holds only in-frame ones; the method was immunoSEQ multiplex PCR. The sample holds 150,000 to 200,000 clones, about 88% seen once. With regard to this clone: Its specificity is not known.

V lost 1 base and J lost 0, with 8 bases in between. The CDR3 loop spans 15 amino acids. The germline gives CDR1 SGHNT, CDR2 YENEEA. This sequence joins TRBV11-3 and TRBJ2-3, with D possibly being TRBD1 (6 bases). The sample was peripheral blood, taken from a patient treated with photon-based radiotherapy. This receptor was taken from a man between 45 and 60 years old with gastric cancer. The CDR3 here is CASSLGQVSTDTQYF. The CDR3 DNA sequence: TGTGCCAGCAGCTTAGGACAGGTTAGCACAGATACGCAGTATTTT. The full variable domain, rest sourced from reference TRBV11-3 and TRBJ2-3, is EAGVVQSPRYKIIEKKQPVAFWCNPISGHNTLYWYLQNLGQGPELLIRYENEEAVDDSQLPKDRFSAERLKGVDSTLKIQPAELGDSAVYLCASSLGQVSTDTQYFGPGTRLTVL.